The T cell receptor (beta chain) described here comes from a study of blood T cell repertoires in COVID-19. Study overall: COVID-19 samples from acute and convalescent phases originated in the United States, Italy and Spain. PBMCs, B-cell-depleted T cells, or T cells provided the cDNA or gDNA that made up the material.

In the authors' methods: Amplification of reference gene primers provided the estimated nucleated cell counts. TCRdb's table, derived via immunoSEQ multiplex PCR, lists solely in-frame clones and lacks some. V and J calls and clone size come straight from that table; D and trimming were deduced from the DNA. The sample contains 250,000 to 350,000 clones, more than 80% of which appear only once. The CDR3 has 15 amino acids. Germline lookup yields CDR1 SGDLS and CDR2 YYNGEE. The V gene lost 0 bases and the J gene lost 2 bases, with 11 bases spanning the gap. Seattle cases were enrolled at active infection and followed longitudinally.

Material: peripheral blood. The clonotype comes from a woman aged 45 to 65 with COVID-19, enrolled during active disease. V is TRBV9 and J is TRBJ1-1, with D possibly TRBD1 on 6 matching bases. The CDR3 spells CASSVGGRGNTEAFF. Written as DNA, the CDR3 is TGTGCCAGCAGCGTAGGAGGCAGGGGAAACACTGAAGCTTTCTTT.